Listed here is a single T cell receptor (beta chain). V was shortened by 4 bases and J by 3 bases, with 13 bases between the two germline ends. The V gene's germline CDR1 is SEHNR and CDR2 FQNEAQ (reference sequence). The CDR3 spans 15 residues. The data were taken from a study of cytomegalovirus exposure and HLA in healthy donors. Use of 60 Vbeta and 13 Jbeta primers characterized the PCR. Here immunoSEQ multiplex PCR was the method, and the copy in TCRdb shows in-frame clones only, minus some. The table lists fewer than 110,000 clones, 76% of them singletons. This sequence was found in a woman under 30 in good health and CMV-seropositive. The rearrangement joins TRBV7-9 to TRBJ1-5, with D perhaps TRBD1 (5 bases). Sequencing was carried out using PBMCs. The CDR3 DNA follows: TGTGCCAGCAGCTCTTTCCAGGGAACCAATCAGCCCCAGCATTTT. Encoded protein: CASSSFQGTNQPQHF.